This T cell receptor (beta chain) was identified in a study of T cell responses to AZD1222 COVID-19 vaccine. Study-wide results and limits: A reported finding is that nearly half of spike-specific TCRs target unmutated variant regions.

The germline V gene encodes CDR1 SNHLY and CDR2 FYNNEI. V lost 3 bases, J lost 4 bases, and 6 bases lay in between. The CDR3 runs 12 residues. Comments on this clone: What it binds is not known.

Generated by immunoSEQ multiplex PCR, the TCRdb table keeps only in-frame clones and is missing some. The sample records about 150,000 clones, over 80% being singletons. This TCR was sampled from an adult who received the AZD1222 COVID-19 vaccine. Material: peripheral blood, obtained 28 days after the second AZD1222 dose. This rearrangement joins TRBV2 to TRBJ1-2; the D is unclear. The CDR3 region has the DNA TGTGCCAGCAGTGATTCGGTCTATGGCTACACCTTC. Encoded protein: CASSDSVYGYTF.